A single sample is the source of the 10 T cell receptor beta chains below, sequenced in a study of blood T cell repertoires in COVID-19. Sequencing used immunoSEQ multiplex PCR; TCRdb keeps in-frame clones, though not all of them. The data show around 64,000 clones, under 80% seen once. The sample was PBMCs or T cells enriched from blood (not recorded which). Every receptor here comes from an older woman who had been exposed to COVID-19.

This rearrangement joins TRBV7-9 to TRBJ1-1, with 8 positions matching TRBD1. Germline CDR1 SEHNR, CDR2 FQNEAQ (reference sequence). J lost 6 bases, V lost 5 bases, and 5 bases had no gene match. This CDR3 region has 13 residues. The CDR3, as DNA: TGTGCCAGCAGCCTACGGACAGGGTCTGAAGCTTTCTTT. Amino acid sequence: CASSLRTGSEAFF. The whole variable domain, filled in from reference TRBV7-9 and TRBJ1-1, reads DTGVSQNPRHKITKRGQNVTFRCDPISEHNRLYWYRQTLGQGPEFLTYFQNEAQLEKSRLLSDRFSAERPKGSFSTLEIQRTEQGDSAMYLCASSLRTGSEAFFGQGTRLTVV.

CDR3: CASSSGGRDKSPYEQYF. CDR3 sequence (DNA): TGTGCCAGCAGTAGCGGAGGACGGGATAAAAGCCCCTACGAGCAGTACTTC. This chain links TRBV6-2 or TRBV6-3 with TRBJ2-7, with a tentative D call TRBD2 (5 bases). The CDR3 consists of 17 residues. Deletions cut 5 bases from V and 2 bases from J, with 22 bases between. The germline CDR1 and CDR2 sequences are MNHEY and SVGEGT.

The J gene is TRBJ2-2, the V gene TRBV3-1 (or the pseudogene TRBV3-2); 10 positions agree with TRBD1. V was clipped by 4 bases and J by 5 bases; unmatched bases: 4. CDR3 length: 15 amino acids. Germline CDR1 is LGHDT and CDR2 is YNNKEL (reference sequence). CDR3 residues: CASSPDRGWTGELFF. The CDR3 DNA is TGTGCCAGCAGCCCGGACAGGGGGTGGACCGGGGAGCTGTTTTTT.

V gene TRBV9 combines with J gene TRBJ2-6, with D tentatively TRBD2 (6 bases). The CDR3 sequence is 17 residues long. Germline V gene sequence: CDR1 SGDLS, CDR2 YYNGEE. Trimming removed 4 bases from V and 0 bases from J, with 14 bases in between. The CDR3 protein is CASSTGGWLSGANVLTF. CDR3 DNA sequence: TGTGCCAGCAGCACAGGAGGGTGGCTCTCTGGGGCCAACGTCCTGACTTTC.

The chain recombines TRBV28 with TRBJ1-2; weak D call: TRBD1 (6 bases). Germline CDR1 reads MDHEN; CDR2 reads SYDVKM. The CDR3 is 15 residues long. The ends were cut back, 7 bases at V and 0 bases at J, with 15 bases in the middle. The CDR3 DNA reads TGTGCCAGCAACCATTTCGACAGGCCTAACTATGGCTACACCTTC. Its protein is CASNHFDRPNYGYTF.

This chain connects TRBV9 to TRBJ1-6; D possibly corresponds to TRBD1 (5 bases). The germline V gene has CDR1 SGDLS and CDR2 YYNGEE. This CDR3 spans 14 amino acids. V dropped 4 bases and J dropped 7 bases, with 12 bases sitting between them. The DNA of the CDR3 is TGTGCCAGCAGCCCCCGGGGGGAAAATTCACCCCTCCACTTT. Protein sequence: CASSPRGENSPLHF.

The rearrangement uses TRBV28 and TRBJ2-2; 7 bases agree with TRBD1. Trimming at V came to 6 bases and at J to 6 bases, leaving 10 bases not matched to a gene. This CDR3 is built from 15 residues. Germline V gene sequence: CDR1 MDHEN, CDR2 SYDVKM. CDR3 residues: CASRQGSIGAGELFF. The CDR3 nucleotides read TGTGCCAGCAGACAGGGGTCAATCGGGGCCGGGGAGCTGTTTTTT.

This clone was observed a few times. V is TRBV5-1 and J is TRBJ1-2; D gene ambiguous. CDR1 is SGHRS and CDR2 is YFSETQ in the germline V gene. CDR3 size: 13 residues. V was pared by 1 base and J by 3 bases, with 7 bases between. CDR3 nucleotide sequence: TGCGCCAGCAGCTTGTGGTCGGACTATGGCTACACCTTC. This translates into CASSLWSDYGYTF.

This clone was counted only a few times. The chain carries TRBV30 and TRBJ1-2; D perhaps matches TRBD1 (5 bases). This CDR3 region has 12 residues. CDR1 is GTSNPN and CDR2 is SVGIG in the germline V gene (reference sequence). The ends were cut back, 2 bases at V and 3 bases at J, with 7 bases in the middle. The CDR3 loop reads CAWSKQDYGYTF. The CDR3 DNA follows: TGTGCCTGGAGTAAACAGGACTATGGCTACACCTTC.

This CDR3 reads CASSSRGWAEAFF. CDR3 bases: TGTGCCAGCAGTTCCCGGGGATGGGCTGAAGCTTTCTTT. The chain recombines TRBV6-5 with TRBJ1-1, with D unresolved. Deletions cut 4 bases from V and 6 bases from J, with 12 bases between. This CDR3 contains 13 residues. The germline gives CDR1 MNHEY, CDR2 SVGAGI.